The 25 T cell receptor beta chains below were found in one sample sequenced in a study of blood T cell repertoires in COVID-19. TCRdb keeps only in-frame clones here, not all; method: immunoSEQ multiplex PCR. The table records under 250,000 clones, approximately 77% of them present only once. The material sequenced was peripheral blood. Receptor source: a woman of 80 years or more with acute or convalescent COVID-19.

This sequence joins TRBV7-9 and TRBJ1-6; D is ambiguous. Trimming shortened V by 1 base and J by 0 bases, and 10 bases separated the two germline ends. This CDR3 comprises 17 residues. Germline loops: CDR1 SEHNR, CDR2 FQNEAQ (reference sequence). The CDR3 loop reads CASSLGGVSSYNSPLHF. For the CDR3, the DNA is TGTGCCAGCAGCTTAGGTGGAGTTAGCTCCTATAATTCACCCCTCCACTTT. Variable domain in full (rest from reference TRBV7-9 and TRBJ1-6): DTGVSQNPRHKITKRGQNVTFRCDPISEHNRLYWYRQTLGQGPEFLTYFQNEAQLEKSRLLSDRFSAERPKGSFSTLEIQRTEQGDSAMYLCASSLGGVSSYNSPLHFGNGTRLTVT.

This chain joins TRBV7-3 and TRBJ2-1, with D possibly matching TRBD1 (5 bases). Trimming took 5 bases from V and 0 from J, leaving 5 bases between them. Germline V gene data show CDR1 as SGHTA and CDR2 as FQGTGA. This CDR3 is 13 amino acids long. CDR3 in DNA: TGTGCCAGCAGCCAGGGCTCCTACAATGAGCAGTTCTTC. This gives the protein CASSQGSYNEQFF. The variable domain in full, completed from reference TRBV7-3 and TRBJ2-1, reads GAGVSQTPSNKVTEKGKYVELRCDPISGHTALYWYRQSLGQGPEFLIYFQGTGAADDSGLPNDRFFAVRPEGSVSTLKIQRTERGDSAVYLCASSQGSYNEQFFGPGTRLTVL.

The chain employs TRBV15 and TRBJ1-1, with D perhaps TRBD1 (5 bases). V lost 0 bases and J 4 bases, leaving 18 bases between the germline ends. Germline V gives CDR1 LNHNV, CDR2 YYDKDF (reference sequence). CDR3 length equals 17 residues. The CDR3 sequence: CATSRDEMGRGGTEAFF. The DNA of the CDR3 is TGTGCCACCAGCAGAGATGAGATGGGAAGGGGTGGCACTGAAGCTTTCTTT.

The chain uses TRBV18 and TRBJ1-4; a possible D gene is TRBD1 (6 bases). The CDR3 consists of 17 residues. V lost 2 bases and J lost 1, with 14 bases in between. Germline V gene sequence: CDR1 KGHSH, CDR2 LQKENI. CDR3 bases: TGTGCCAGCTCACCAGACCTCAGGGGAGTAACTAATGAAAAACTGTTTTTT. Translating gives CASSPDLRGVTNEKLFF.

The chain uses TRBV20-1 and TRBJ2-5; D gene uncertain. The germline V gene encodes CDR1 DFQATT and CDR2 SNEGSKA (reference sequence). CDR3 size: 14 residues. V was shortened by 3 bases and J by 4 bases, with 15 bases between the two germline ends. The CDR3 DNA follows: TGCAGTGCTAGTGGGCGGCTGCCCGGAGAGACCCAGTACTTC. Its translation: CSASGRLPGETQYF.

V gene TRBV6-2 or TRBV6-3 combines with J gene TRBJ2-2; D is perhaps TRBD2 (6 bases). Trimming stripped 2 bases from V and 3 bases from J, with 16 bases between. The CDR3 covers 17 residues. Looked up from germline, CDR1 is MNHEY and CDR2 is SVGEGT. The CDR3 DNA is TGTGCCAGCAGTTACCGACCCGGCGGGAAGGACACCGGGGAGCTGTTTTTT. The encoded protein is CASSYRPGGKDTGELFF.

The CDR3 coding sequence is TGTGCCAGCAGCCCTTCTCTAAGCTCCTACAATGAGCAGTTCTTC. Its translation is CASSPSLSSYNEQFF. The chain is built from TRBV5-4 and TRBJ2-1; the D is unclear. There are 15 residues in the CDR3. Trimming pared 4 bases from V and 0 bases from J, leaving 11 bases between. Germline values: CDR1 SGHNT, CDR2 YYREEE (reference sequence).

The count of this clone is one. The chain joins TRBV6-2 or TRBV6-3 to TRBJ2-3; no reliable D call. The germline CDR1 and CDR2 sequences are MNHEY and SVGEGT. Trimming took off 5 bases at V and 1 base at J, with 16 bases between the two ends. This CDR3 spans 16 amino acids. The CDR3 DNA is TGTGCCAGCAGTGGTCCGAGAGACAAGGGCACAGATACGCAGTATTTT. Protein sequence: CASSGPRDKGTDTQYF.

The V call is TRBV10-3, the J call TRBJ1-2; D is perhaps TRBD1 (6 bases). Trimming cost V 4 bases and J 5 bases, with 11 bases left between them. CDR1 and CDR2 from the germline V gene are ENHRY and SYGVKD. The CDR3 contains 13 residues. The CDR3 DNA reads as TGTGCCATCAGTGCCGAAGGGACATATGGCTACACCTTC. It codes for CAISAEGTYGYTF.

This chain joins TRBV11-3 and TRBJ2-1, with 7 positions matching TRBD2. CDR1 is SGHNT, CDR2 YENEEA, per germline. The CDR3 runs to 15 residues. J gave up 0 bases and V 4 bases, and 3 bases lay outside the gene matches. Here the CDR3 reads CASSSAGSSYNEQFF. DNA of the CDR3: TGTGCCAGCAGCTCAGCGGGGAGCTCCTACAATGAGCAGTTCTTC.

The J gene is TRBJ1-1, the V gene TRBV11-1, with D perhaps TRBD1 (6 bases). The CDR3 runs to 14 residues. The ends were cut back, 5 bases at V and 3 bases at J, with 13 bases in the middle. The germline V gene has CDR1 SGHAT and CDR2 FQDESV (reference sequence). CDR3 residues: CASSLQGLYTEAFF. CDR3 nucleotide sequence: TGTGCCAGCAGCCTACAGGGCCTTTACACTGAAGCTTTCTTT.

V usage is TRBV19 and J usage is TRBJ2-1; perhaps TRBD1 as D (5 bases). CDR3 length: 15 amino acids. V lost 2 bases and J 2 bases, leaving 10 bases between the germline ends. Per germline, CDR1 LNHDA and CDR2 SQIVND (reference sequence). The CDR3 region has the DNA TGTGCCAGTAGTATAAAGGGGTCCCCCTACAATGAGCAGTTCTTC. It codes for CASSIKGSPYNEQFF. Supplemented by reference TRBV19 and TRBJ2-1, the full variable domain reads DGGITQSPKYLFRKEGQNVTLSCEQNLNHDAMYWYRQDPGQGLRLIYYSQIVNDFQKGDIAEGYSVSREKKESFPLTVTSAQKNPTAFYLCASSIKGSPYNEQFFGPGTRLTVL.

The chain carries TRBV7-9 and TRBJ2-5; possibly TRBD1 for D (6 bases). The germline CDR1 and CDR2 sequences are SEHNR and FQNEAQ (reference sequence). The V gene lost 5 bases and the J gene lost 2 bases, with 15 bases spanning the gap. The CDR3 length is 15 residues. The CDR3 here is CASSPRTERQETQYF. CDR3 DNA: TGTGCCAGCAGCCCCAGGACAGAGAGACAAGAGACCCAGTACTTC.

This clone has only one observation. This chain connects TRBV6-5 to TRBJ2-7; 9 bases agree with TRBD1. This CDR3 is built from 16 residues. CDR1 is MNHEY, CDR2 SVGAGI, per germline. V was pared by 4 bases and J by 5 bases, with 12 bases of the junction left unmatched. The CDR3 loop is CASSLPLRDRDHEQYF. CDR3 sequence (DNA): TGTGCCAGCAGTTTGCCACTACGGGACAGGGACCACGAGCAGTACTTC.

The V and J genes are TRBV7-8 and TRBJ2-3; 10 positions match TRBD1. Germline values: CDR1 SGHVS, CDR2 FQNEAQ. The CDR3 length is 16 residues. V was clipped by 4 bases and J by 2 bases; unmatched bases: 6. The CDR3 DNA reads TGTGCCAGCAGCTCGAGGACAGGGGGTTCCACAGATACGCAGTATTTT. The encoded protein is CASSSRTGGSTDTQYF.

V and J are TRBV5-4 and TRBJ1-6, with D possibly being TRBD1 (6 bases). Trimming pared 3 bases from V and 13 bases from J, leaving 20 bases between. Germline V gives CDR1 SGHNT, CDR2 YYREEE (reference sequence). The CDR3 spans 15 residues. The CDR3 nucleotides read TGTGCCAGCAGCTACGACAGGATTATAATTCAGCCCCTCCACTTT. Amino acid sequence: CASSYDRIIIQPLHF.

CDR3 nucleotides: TGTGCCAGCAGCTTAAGGCGCGGCTATGGCTACACCTTC. Protein sequence: CASSLRRGYGYTF. J is TRBJ1-2 and V is TRBV7-9, with D hard to call. Germline V gives CDR1 SEHNR, CDR2 FQNEAQ (reference sequence). The CDR3 is made up of 13 amino acids. V lost 2 bases, J lost 4 bases, and 8 bases lay in between.

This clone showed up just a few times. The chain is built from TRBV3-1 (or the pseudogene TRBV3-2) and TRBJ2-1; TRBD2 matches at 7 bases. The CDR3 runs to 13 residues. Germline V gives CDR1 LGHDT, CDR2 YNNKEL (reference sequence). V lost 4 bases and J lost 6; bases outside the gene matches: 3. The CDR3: CASSPGLGNEQFF. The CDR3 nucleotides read TGTGCCAGCAGCCCAGGACTAGGCAATGAGCAGTTCTTC.

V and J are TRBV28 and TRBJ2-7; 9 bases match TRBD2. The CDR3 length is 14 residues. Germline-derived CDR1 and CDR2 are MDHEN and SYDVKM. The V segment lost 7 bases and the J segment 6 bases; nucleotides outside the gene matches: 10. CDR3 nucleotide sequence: TGTGCCAGCAAAAAGGCTAGCGGGATTCTCGAGCAGTACTTC. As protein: CASKKASGILEQYF.

The chain's CDR3 is CASGDGLFTLHF. The CDR3 DNA reads as TGTGCCAGTGGGGACGGACTATTCACCCTCCACTTT. V usage is TRBV28 and J usage is TRBJ1-6, with D maybe TRBD1 (5 bases). The V end lost 9 bases, the J end lost 14 bases, and 17 bases lay between the germline ends. The length of the CDR3 is 12 residues. The V gene's germline CDR1 is MDHEN and CDR2 SYDVKM.

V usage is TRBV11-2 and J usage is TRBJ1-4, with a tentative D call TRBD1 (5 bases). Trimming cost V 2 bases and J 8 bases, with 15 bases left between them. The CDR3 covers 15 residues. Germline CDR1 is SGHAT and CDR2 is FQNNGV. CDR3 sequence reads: CASSLSWGEGEKLFF. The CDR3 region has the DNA TGTGCCAGCAGCTTATCATGGGGGGAAGGGGAAAAACTGTTTTTT.

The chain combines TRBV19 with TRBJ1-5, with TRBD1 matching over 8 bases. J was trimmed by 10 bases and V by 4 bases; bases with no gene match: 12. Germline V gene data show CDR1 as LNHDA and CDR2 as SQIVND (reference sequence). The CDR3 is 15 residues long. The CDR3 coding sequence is TGTGCCAGTAGTACGTTACAGGGGGGAAGGGGACCCCAGCATTTT. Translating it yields CASSTLQGGRGPQHF.

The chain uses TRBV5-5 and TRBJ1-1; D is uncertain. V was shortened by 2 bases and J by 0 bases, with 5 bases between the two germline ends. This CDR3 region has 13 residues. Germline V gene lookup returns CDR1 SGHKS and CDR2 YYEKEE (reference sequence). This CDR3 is CASSFYLNTEAFF. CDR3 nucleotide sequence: TGTGCCAGCAGCTTTTATCTGAACACTGAAGCTTTCTTT.

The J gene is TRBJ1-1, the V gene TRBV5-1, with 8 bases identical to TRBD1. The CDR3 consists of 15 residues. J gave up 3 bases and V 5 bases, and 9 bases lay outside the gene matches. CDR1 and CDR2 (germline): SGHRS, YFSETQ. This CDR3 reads CASRPTTGVDTEAFF. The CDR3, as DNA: TGCGCCAGCAGACCTACGACAGGGGTGGACACTGAAGCTTTCTTT.

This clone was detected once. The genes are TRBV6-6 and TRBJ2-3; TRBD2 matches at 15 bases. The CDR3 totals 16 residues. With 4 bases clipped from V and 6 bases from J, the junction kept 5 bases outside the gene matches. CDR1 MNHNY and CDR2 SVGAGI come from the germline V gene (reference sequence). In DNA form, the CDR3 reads TGTGCCAGCAGTTCGACCGGGACTAGCGGGGGGGATACGCAGTATTTT. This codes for CASSSTGTSGGDTQYF.